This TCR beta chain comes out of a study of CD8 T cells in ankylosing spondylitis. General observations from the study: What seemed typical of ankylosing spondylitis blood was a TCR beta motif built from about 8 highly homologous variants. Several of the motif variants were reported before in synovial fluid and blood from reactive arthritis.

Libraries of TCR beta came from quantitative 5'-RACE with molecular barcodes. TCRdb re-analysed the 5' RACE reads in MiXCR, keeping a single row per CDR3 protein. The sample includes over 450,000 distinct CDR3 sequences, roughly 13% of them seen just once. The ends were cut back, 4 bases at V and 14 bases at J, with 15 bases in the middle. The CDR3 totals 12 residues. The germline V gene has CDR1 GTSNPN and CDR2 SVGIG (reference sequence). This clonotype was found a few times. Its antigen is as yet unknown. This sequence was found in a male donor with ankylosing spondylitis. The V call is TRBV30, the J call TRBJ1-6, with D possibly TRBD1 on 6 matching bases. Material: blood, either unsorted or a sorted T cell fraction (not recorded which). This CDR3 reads CAWTGAIRALHF. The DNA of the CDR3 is TGTGCCTGGACAGGGGCGATACGGGCCCTCCACTTT. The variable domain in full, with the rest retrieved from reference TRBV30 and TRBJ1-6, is SQTIHQWPATLVQPVGSPLSLECTVEGTSNPNLYWYRQAAGRGLQLLFYSVGIGQISSEVPQNLSASRPQDRQFILSSKKLLLSDSGFYLCAWTGAIRALHFGNGTRLTVT.